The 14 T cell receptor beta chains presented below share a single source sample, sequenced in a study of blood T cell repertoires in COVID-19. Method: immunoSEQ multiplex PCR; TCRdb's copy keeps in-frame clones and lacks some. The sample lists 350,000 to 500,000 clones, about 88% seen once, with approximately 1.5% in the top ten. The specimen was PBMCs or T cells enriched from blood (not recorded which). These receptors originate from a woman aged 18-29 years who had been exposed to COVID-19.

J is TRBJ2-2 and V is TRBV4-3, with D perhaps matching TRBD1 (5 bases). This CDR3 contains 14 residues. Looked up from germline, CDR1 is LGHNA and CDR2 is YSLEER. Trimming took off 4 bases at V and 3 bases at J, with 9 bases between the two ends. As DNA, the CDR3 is TGCGCCAGCAGCCTCGACAGTCACACCGGGGAGCTGTTTTTT. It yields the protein CASSLDSHTGELFF.

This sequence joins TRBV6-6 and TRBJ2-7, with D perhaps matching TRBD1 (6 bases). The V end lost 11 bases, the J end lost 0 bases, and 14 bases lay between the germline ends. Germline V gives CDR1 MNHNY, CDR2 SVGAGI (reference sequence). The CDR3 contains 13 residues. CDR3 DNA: TGTGCCTCCCGACAGGTCAGCTCCTACGAGCAGTACTTC. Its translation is CASRQVSSYEQYF.

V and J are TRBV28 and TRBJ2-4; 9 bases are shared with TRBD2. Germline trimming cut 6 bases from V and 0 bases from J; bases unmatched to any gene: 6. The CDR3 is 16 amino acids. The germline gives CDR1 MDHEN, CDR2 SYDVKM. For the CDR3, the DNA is TGTGCCAGCAGGCGGACTAGCGAAATAGCCAAAAACATTCAGTACTTC. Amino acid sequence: CASRRTSEIAKNIQYF.

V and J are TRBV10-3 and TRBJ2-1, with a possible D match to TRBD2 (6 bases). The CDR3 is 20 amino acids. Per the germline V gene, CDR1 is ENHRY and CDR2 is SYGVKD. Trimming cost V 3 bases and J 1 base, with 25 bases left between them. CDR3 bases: TGTGCCATCAGTGACCCCCCCGGTAGCGGCCCGAAGGGGTCCTACAATGAGCAGTTCTTC. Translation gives CAISDPPGSGPKGSYNEQFF.

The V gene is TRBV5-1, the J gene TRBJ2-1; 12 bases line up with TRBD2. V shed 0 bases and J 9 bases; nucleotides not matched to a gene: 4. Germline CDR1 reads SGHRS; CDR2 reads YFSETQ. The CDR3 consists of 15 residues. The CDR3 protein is CASSLASGGAFEQFF. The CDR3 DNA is TGCGCCAGCAGCTTGGCTAGCGGGGGGGCGTTTGAGCAGTTCTTC.

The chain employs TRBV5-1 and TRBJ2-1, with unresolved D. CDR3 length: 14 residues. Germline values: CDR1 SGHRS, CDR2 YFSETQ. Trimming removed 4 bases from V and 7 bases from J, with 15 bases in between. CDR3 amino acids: CASSPILTENEQFF. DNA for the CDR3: TGCGCCAGCAGCCCGATCCTTACAGAGAATGAGCAGTTCTTC.

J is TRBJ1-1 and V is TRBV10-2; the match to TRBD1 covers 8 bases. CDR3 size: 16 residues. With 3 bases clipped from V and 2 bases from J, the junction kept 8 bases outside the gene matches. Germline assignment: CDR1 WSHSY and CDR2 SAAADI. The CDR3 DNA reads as TGCGCCAGCAGTGAATACGCAGGGGGCCCTAACACTGAAGCTTTCTTT. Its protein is CASSEYAGGPNTEAFF.

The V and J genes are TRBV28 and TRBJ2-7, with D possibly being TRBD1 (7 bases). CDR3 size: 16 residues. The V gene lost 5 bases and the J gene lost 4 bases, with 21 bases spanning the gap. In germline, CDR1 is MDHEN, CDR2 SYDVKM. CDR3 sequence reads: CASSPRGAPDGYEQYF. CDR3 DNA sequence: TGTGCCAGCAGTCCCAGGGGGGCCCCCGATGGGTACGAGCAGTACTTC.

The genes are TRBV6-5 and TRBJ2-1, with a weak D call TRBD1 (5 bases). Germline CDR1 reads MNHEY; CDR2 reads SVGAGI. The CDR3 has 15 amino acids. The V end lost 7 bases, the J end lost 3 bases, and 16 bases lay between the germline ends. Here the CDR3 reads CASTARAGNYNEQFF. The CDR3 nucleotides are TGTGCCAGCACCGCCAGAGCAGGGAACTACAATGAGCAGTTCTTC.

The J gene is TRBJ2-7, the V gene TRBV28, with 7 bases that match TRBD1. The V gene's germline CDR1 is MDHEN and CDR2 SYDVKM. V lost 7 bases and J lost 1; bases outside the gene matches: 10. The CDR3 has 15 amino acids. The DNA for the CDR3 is TGTGCCAGCACCGATACAGGGGCCGAATCCTACGAGCAGTACTTC. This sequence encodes CASTDTGAESYEQYF.

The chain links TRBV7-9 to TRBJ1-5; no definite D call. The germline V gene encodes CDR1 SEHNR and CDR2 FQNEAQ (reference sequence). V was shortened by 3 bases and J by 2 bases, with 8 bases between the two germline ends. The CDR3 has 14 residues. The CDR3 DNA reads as TGTGCCAGCAGCTTTGGTTCGGGCAATCAGCCCCAGCATTTT. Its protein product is CASSFGSGNQPQHF.

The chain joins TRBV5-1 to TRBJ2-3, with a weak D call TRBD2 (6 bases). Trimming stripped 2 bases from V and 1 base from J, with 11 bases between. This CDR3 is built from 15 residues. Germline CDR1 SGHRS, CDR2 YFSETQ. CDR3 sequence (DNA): TGCGCCAGCAGCTTCTCGCGGGGCGGCACAGATACGCAGTATTTT. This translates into CASSFSRGGTDTQYF.

The CDR3 loop reads CASSLGVGLMDRTYEQYF. Written as DNA, the CDR3 is TGCGCCAGCAGCTTGGGGGTTGGCCTTATGGACAGAACCTACGAGCAGTACTTC. The chain has TRBV5-1 and TRBJ2-7; tentative D call: TRBD1 (6 bases). Trimming cost V 0 bases and J 2 bases, with 21 bases left between them. Germline V CDR1 and CDR2: SGHRS, YFSETQ. CDR3 size: 18 residues. Together with reference TRBV5-1 and TRBJ2-7, the CDR3 gives the full variable domain: KAGVTQTPRYLIKTRGQQVTLSCSPISGHRSVSWYQQTPGQGLQFLFEYFSETQRNKGNFPGRFSGRQFSNSRSEMNVSTLELGDSALYLCASSLGVGLMDRTYEQYFGPGTRLTVT.

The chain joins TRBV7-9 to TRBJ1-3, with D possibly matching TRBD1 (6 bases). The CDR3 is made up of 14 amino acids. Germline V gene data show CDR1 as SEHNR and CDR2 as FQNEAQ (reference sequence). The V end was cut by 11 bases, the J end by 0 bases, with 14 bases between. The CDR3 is CAAWDTGSGNTIYF. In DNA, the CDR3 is TGTGCCGCCTGGGACACAGGCTCTGGAAACACCATATATTTT.